These T cell receptor beta chains were read from a single sample in a study of T cell responses to AZD1222 COVID-19 vaccine. The protocol was immunoSEQ multiplex PCR, while the TCRdb copy is restricted to in-frame clones and leaves out a portion. In the table there are about 140,000 clones, 90% to 95% of which are singletons. The starting material was peripheral blood, obtained on day 0 of AZD1222 vaccination. The receptors shown here come from an adult in good health. Both conserved end residues are part of each CDR3. A D gene is named only where the DNA matches it firmly. Only some rows state a clone size, as once, few, many or a class for expanded clones.

size,D,V,J,DNA,CDR3
NA,TRBD1,TRBV11-2,TRBJ1-1,TGTGCCAGCAGCACGGACGGGACAGGGGGGACTGAAGCTTTCTTT,CASSTDGTGGTEAFF
NA,TRBD1,TRBV7-9,TRBJ1-1,TGTGCCAGCAGTCAAGGACAGGGGACTGAAGCTTTCTTT,CASSQGQGTEAFF
NA,NA,TRBV14,TRBJ2-7,TGTGCCAGCAGTCGGGACTCCTACGAGCAGTACTTC,CASSRDSYEQYF
NA,NA,TRBV20-1,TRBJ1-1,TGCAGTGCTAGGGTCAGTACTGAAGCTTTCTTT,CSARVSTEAFF
once,NA,TRBV27,TRBJ2-1,TGTGCCAGCAGTTCGGGGAGGAACAATGAGCAGTTCTTC,CASSSGRNNEQFF
NA,NA,TRBV4-1,TRBJ2-2,TGCGCCAGCAGCCAGCTAACTAGAAACACCGGGGAGCTGTTTTTT,CASSQLTRNTGELFF
NA,NA,TRBV27,TRBJ2-7,TGTGCCAGCAGTCCAAGTGGACATACCGCCTACGAGCAGTACTTC,CASSPSGHTAYEQYF
NA,TRBD1,TRBV13,TRBJ1-1,TGTGCCAGCAGCTTAGGCCTAGGGACAGGAATGAACACTGAAGCTTTCTTT,CASSLGLGTGMNTEAFF
once,NA,TRBV6-1,TRBJ1-1,TGTGCCAGCAGTGAACTGCGGAACACTGAAGCTTTCTTT,CASSELRNTEAFF
NA,NA,TRBV19,TRBJ1-2,TGTGCCAGTAGTATCAATAGGGATCGCTATGGCTACACCTTC,CASSINRDRYGYTF
NA,NA,TRBV28,TRBJ1-2,TGTGCCAGCAGCCTCAAGGGTGGCTACACCTTC,CASSLKGGYTF
NA,NA,TRBV7-8,TRBJ1-1,TGTGCCAGCAGCCCGCGGTTTTCCCTTGAAGCTTTCTTT,CASSPRFSLEAFF
NA,NA,TRBV11-3,TRBJ1-6,TGTGCCAGCAGCTTAGATTTTGGGCGCTATTCACCCCTCCACTTT,CASSLDFGRYSPLHF
NA,NA,TRBV11-2,TRBJ2-1,TGTGCCAGCAGCTCGACCGGGGCTCACAATGAGCAGTTCTTC,CASSSTGAHNEQFF
NA,TRBD1,TRBV7-9,TRBJ2-7,TGTGCCAGCAGCTTCGCCGGGACAGGGGGCGAGCAGTACTTC,CASSFAGTGGEQYF
NA,NA,TRBV28,TRBJ1-2,TGTGCCAGCAGTTTAGTTGACAGGATCCAGAACTATGGCTACACCTTC,CASSLVDRIQNYGYTF
once,TRBD2,TRBV29-1,TRBJ2-1,TGCAGCGTTGAAGCACTAGCGGCTGAGCAGTTCTTC,CSVEALAAEQFF
few,NA,TRBV2,TRBJ1-2,TGTGCCAGCAGAGGTATAAGCTATGGCTACACCTTC,CASRGISYGYTF
NA,TRBD1,TRBV6-5,TRBJ1-5,TGTGCCAGCAGTTACTCCCAGGGGGGCCAGCCCCAGCATTTT,CASSYSQGGQPQHF
NA,TRBD1,TRBV19,TRBJ1-1,TGTGCCAGTACCCGAGCAGGGGGGAACACTGAAGCTTTCTTT,CASTRAGGNTEAFF
NA,NA,TRBV19,TRBJ1-3,TGTGCCAGTAGTATAGGCGGTGGCTCTGGAAACACCATATATTTT,CASSIGGGSGNTIYF
NA,NA,TRBV19,TRBJ2-7,TGTGCCAGTTCTTGGCAGGGGGAGGGCGAGCAGTACTTC,CASSWQGEGEQYF
NA,TRBD1,TRBV30,TRBJ1-1,TGTGCCTGGAGTCCCAGGGGGTTTTCGGACACTGAAGCTTTCTTT,CAWSPRGFSDTEAFF
NA,NA,TRBV24-1,TRBJ1-2,TGTGCCACCAGTGCAGGGATTAATTATGGCTACACCTTC,CATSAGINYGYTF
NA,TRBD1,TRBV10-3,TRBJ2-1,TGTGCCATCAGTGAGCAGGGACAGCACAATGAGCAGTTCTTC,CAISEQGQHNEQFF
once,NA,TRBV10-3,TRBJ2-7,TGTGCCATCGGCGGGCGAGAGTTTACAAGCCCCTACGAGCAGTACTTC,CAIGGREFTSPYEQYF
NA,NA,TRBV6-2/TRBV6-3,TRBJ1-5,TGTGCCAGCAGTTACTCGATACCTGGTCGTCCCCAGCATTTT,CASSYSIPGRPQHF
few,NA,TRBV3-1/TRBV3-2,TRBJ1-2,TGTGCCAGCAGCCAAGAACCGGAAGGCTACACCTTC,CASSQEPEGYTF
NA,TRBD1,TRBV5-1,TRBJ1-2,TGCGCCAGCAGCGGGGACAGTAGAAGACCCTATGGCTACACCTTC,CASSGDSRRPYGYTF
NA,TRBD2,TRBV9,TRBJ2-4,TGTGCCAGCAGCTTCGGACTAGCGAACATTCAGTACTTC,CASSFGLANIQYF
NA,NA,TRBV9,TRBJ2-3,TGTGCCAGCAGCGTGCTCCCGGGGGAAGGTACGCAGTATTTT,CASSVLPGEGTQYF
NA,NA,TRBV5-1,TRBJ2-3,TGCGCCAGCAGCTTGGGCGCCGGGGTCACAGATACGCAGTATTTT,CASSLGAGVTDTQYF